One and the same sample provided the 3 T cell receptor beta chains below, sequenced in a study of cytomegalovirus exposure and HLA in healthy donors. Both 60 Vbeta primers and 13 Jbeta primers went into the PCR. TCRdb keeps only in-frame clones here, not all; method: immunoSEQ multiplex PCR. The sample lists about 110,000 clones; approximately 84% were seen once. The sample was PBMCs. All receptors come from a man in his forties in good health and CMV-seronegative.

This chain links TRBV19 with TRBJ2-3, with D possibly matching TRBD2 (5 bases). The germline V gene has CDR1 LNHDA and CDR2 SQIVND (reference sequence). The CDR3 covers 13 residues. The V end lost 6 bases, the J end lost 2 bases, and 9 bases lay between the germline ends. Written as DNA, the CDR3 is TGTGCCAGTAGAGCGGCCTACACAGATACGCAGTATTTT. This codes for CASRAAYTDTQYF.

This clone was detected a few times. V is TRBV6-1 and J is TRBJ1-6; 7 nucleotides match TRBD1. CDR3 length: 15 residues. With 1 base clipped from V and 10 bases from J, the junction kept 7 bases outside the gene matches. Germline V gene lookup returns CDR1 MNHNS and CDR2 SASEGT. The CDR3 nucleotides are TGTGCCAGCAGTGAAGTGCGAACAGGGGACTCACCCCTCCACTTT. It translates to CASSEVRTGDSPLHF.

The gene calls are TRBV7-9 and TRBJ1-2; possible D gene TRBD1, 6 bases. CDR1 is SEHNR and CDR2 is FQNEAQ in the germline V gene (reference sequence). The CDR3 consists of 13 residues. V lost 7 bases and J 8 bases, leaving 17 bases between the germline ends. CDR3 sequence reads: CASTPQGASGYTF. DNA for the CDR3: TGTGCCAGCACCCCACAGGGAGCTTCGGGCTACACCTTC.